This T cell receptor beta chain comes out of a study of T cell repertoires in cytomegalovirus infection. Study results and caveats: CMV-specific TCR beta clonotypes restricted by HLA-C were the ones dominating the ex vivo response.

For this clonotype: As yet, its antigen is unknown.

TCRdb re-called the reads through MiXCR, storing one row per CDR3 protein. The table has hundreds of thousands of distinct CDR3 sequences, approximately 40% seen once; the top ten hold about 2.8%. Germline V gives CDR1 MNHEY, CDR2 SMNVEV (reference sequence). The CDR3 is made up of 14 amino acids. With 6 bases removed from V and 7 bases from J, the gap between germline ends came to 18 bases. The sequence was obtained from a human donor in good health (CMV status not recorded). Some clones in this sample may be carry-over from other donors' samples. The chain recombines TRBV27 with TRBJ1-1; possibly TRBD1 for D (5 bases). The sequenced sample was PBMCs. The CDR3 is CASSPLGGGIEAFF. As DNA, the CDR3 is TGTGCCAGCAGCCCCTTAGGCGGGGGGATTGAAGCTTTCTTT.